The T cell receptor (beta chain) described here comes from a study of identical twins. Study-wide findings and caveats: Insertions were reduced in abundant cord blood beta clonotypes but not in memory repertoires. An excess of low generation probability was shown by twin-shared out-of-frame alpha sequences.

A single record per CDR3 protein comes from TCRdb applying MiXCR to the 5' RACE reads. Of approximately 700,000 distinct CDR3 sequences listed, 5.5% to 6.5% were seen once; the top ten hold around 1.7%. This clonotype showed up many times. Its antigen is unidentified. This CDR3 is built from 15 residues. Germline CDR1 reads MGHRA; CDR2 reads YSYEKL. V shed 4 bases and J 4 bases; nucleotides not matched to a gene: 6. Sequencing input: naive T cells sorted from blood. The chain links TRBV4-1 to TRBJ2-1; 8 positions agree with TRBD2. This clonotype originated in a man between 18 and 29 years old in good health. CDR3: CASSPAGDGYNEQFF. Written as DNA, the CDR3 is TGCGCCAGCAGCCCAGCGGGAGACGGTTACAATGAGCAGTTCTTC.